The clone carrying this T cell receptor beta chain was seen repeatedly, ten times or more. Trimming pared 2 bases from V and 0 bases from J, leaving 6 bases between. The CDR3 is 14 amino acids. Per the germline V gene, CDR1 is SGHDT and CDR2 is YYEEEE. These data are taken from a study of kidney transplant recipient with SARS-CoV-2 infection. TCRdb itself ran the reads through MiXCR, one entry per CDR3 protein. In the table there are about 240,000 distinct CDR3 sequences, under 30% of which are singletons. This TCR was sampled from a male patient aged 25 to 39 who had COVID-19 and was a kidney transplant recipient. Some of the T cells might come from the graft donor. The sequencing here drew on a blood sample, taken at baseline and around day 120 from a kidney transplant recipient. V and J are TRBV5-6 and TRBJ1-5, with D hard to call. The CDR3 here is CASSLRDSNQPQHF. The CDR3 DNA sequence: TGTGCCAGCAGCTTAAGGGATAGCAATCAGCCCCAGCATTTT.